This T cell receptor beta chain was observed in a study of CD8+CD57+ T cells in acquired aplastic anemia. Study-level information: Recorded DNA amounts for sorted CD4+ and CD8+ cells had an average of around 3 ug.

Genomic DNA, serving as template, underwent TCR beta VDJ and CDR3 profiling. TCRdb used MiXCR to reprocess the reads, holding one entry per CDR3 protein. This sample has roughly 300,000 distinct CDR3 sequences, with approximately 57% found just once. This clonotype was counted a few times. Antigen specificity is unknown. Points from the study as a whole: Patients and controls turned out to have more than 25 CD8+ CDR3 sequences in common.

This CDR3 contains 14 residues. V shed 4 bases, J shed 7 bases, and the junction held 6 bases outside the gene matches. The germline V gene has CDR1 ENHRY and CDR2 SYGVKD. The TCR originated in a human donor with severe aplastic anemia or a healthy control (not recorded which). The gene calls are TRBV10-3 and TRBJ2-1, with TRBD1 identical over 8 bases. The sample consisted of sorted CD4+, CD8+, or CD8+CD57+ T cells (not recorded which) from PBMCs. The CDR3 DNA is TGTGCCATCAGTGGGACAGGGACAGGTAATGAGCAGTTCTTC. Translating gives CAISGTGTGNEQFF.